Sequencing of this TCR beta chain was carried out in a study of T cell repertoires in cytomegalovirus infection. Study observations and caveats: Ex vivo, HLA-C-restricted CMV-specific TCR beta clonotypes prevailed over the rest of the response.

On this clonotype: The target antigen is unknown.

MiXCR was run by TCRdb on the reads, yielding one entry per CDR3 protein. The sample includes approximately 130,000 distinct CDR3 sequences, 7% to 9.5% of them seen just once. CDR1 is DFQATT, CDR2 SNEGSKA, per germline (reference sequence). The V and J ends lost 0 bases and 6 bases respectively, with 12 bases between them. This CDR3 comprises 15 residues. The sequenced material came from PBMCs. The receptor's source is a human donor in good health (CMV status not recorded). Some clones in this sample may be carry-over from other donors' samples. The chain is built from TRBV20-1 and TRBJ1-6; no firm D call. The CDR3 coding sequence is TGCAGTGCTAGAGATAGGTCCCTAGCTAATTCACCCCTCCACTTT. It specifies CSARDRSLANSPLHF.